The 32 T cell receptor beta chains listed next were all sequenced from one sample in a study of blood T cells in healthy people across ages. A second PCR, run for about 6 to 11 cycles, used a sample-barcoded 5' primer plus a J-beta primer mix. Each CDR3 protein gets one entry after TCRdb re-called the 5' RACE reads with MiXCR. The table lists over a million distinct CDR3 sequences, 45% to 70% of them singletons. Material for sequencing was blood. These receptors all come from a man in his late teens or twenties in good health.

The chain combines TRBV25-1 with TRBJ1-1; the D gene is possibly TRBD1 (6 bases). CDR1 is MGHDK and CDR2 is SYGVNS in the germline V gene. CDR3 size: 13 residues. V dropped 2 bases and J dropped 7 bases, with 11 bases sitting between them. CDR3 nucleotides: TGTGCCAGCAGTGAACCTTCCAGGGGTGAAGCTTTCTTT. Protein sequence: CASSEPSRGEAFF. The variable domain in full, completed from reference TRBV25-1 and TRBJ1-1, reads EADIYQTPRYLVIGTGKKITLECSQTMGHDKMYWYQQDPGMELHLIHYSYGVNSTEKGDLSSESTVSRIRTEHFPLTLESARPSHTSQYLCASSEPSRGEAFFGQGTRLTVV.

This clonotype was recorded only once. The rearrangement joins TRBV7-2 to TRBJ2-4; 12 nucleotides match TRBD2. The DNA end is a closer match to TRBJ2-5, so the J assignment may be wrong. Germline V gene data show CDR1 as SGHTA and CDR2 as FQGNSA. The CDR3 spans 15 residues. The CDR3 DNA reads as TGTGCCAGCAGACGACTAGCGGGGGTTCAGGAGACCCAGTACTTC. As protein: CASRRLAGVQETQYF.

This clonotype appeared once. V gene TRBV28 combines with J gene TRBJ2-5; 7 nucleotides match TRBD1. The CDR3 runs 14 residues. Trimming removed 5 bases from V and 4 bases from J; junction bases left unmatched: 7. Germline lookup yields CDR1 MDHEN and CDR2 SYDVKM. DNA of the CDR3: TGTGCCAGCAGTACCCGACAGGGTATAGAGACCCAGTACTTC. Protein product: CASSTRQGIETQYF.

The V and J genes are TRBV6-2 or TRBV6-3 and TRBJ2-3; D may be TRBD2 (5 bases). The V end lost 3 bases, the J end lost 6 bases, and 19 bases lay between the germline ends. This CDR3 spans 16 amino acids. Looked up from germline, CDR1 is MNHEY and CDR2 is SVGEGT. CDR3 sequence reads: CASSYGPAELPDTQYF. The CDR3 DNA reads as TGTGCCAGCAGTTATGGGCCAGCGGAGTTACCGGATACGCAGTATTTT.

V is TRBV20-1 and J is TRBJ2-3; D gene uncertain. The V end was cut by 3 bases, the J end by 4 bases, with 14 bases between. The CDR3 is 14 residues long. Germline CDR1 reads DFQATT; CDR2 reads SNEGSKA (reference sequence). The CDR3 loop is CSASPTNPSDTQYF. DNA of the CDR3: TGCAGTGCTAGTCCCACCAACCCTTCAGATACGCAGTATTTT.

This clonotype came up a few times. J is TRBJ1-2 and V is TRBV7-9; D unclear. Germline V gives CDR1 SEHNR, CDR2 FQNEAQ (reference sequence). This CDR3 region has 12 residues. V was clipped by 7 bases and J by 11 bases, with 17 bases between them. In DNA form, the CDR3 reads TGTGCCAGCAACTCTGCTGCTGGAAAGTACACCTTC. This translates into CASNSAAGKYTF.

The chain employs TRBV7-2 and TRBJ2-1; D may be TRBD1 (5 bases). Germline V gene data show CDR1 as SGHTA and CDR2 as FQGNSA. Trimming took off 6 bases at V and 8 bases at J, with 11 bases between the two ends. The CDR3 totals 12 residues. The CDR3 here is CASRSGFDEQFF. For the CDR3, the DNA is TGTGCCAGCAGGTCAGGGTTCGATGAGCAGTTCTTC.

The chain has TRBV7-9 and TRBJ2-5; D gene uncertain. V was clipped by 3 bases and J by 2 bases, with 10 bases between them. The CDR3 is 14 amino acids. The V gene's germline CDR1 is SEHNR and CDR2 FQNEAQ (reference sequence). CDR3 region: CASSFFSRQETQYF. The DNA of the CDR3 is TGTGCCAGCAGCTTTTTTTCCAGACAAGAGACCCAGTACTTC.

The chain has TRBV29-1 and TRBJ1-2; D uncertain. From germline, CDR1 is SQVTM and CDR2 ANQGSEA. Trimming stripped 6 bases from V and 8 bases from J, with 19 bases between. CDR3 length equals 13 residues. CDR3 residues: CSVSKTFEGGYTF. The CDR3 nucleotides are TGCAGCGTCTCTAAGACCTTCGAGGGAGGCTACACCTTC. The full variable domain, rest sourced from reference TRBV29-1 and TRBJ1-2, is SAVISQKPSRDICQRGTSLTIQCQVDSQVTMMFWYRQQPGQSLTLIATANQGSEATYESGFVIDKFPISRPNLTFSTLTVSNMSPEDSSIYLCSVSKTFEGGYTFGSGTRLTVV.

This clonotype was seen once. The CDR3 DNA is TGCAGTGCCCAACGGGACTTTGAAGAGACCCAGTACTTC. Its protein product is CSAQRDFEETQYF. The chain joins TRBV20-1 to TRBJ2-5; D may be TRBD2 (6 bases). CDR1 DFQATT and CDR2 SNEGSKA come from the germline V gene (reference sequence). Trimming pared 6 bases from V and 3 bases from J, leaving 14 bases between. This CDR3 is 13 amino acids long.

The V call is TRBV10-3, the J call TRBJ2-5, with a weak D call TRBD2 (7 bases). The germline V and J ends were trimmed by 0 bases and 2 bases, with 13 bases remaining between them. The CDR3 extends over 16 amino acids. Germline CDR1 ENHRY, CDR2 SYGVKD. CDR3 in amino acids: CAISESVAGAQETQYF. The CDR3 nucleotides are TGTGCCATCAGTGAGTCTGTGGCGGGGGCTCAAGAGACCCAGTACTTC.

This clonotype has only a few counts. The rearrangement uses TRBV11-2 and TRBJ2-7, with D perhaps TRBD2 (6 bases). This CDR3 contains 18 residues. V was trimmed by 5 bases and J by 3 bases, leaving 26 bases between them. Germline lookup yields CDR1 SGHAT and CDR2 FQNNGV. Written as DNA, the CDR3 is TGTGCCAGCAGCCCCTCGCTGGGTGTCGGGGGTTCCTACTACGAGCAGTACTTC. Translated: CASSPSLGVGGSYYEQYF.

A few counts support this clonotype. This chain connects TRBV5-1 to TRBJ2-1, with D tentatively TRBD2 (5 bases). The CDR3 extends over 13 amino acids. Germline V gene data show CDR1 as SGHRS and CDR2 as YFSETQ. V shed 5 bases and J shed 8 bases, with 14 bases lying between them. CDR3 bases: TGCGCCAGCAGGCGGGTAGCGTCCCATGAGCAGTTCTTC. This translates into CASRRVASHEQFF.

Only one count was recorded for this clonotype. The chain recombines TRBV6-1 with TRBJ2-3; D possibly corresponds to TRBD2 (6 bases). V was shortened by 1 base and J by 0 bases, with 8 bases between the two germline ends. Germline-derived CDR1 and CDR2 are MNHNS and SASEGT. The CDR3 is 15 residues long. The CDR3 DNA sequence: TGTGCCAGCAGTGAAGGAGGGACTAGCACAGATACGCAGTATTTT. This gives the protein CASSEGGTSTDTQYF.

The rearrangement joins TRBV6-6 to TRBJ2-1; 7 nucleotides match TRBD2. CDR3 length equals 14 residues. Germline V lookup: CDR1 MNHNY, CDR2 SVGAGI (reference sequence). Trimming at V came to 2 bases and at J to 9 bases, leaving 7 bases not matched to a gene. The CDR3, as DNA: TGTGCCAGCAGTTACCGAGGACTAGTGGCTGAGCAGTTCTTC. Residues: CASSYRGLVAEQFF.

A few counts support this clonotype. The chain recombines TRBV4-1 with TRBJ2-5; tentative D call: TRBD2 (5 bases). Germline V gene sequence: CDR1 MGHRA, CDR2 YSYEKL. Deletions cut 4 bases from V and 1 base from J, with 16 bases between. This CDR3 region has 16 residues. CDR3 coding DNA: TGCGCCAGCAGCCCCCAGGCTAGCTGGGGCCAAGAGACCCAGTACTTC. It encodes CASSPQASWGQETQYF.

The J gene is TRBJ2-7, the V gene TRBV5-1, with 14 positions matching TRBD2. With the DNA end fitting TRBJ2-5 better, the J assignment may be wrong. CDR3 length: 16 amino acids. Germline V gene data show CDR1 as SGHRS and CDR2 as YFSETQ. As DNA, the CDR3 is TGCGCCAGCAGCTCCGGGACTAGCGGGAGCAGTGAGACCCAGTACTTC. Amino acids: CASSSGTSGSSETQYF.

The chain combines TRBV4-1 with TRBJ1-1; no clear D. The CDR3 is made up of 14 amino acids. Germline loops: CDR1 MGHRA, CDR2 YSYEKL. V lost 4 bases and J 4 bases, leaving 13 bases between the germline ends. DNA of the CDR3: TGCGCCAGCAGCCGTGCCCCGGGGAGCACTGAAGCTTTCTTT. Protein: CASSRAPGSTEAFF.

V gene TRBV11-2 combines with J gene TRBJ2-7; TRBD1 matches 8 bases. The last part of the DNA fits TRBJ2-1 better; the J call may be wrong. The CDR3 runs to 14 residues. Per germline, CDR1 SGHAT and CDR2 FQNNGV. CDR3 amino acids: CASSLDRGLGEQFF. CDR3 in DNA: TGTGCCAGCAGCTTAGACAGGGGGCTCGGTGAGCAGTTCTTC.

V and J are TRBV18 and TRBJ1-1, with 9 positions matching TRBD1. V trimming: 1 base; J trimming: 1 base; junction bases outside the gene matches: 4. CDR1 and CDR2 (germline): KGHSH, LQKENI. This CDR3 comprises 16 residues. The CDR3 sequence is CASSPRDRARNTEAFF. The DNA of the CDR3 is TGTGCCAGCTCACCACGGGACAGGGCAAGGAACACTGAAGCTTTCTTT.

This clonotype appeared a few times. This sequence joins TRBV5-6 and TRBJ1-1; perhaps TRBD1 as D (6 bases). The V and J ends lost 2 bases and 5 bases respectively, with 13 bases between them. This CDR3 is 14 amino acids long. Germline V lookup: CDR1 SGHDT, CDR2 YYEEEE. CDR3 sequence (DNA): TGTGCCAGCAGCTTCCTCGGGGGCGATACTGAAGCTTTCTTT. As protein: CASSFLGGDTEAFF. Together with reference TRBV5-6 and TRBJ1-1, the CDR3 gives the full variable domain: DAGVTQSPTHLIKTRGQQVTLRCSPKSGHDTVSWYQQALGQGPQFIFQYYEEEERQRGNFPDRFSGHQFPNYSSELNVNALLLGDSALYLCASSFLGGDTEAFFGQGTRLTVV.

CDR3 sequence reads: CASSYSSTATANYGYTF. In DNA form, the CDR3 reads TGTGCCAGCAGTTACTCATCCACAGCAACTGCTAACTATGGCTACACCTTC. The chain combines TRBV6-5 with TRBJ1-2; D is undetermined. V was clipped by 0 bases and J by 0 bases, with 14 bases between them. CDR1 is MNHEY, CDR2 SVGAGI, per germline. CDR3 length equals 17 residues.

The CDR3, as DNA: TGCGCCAGCAGCTTGGAATTAGCGAAGACCTACAATGAGCAGTTCTTC. This codes for CASSLELAKTYNEQFF. The J gene is TRBJ2-1, the V gene TRBV5-1; tentatively, D is TRBD2 (5 bases). Germline loops: CDR1 SGHRS, CDR2 YFSETQ. This CDR3 comprises 16 residues. Trimming removed 0 bases at V and 2 bases at J, with 12 bases between. Full variable domain (rest looked up from reference TRBV5-1 and TRBJ2-1): KAGVTQTPRYLIKTRGQQVTLSCSPISGHRSVSWYQQTPGQGLQFLFEYFSETQRNKGNFPGRFSGRQFSNSRSEMNVSTLELGDSALYLCASSLELAKTYNEQFFGPGTRLTVL.

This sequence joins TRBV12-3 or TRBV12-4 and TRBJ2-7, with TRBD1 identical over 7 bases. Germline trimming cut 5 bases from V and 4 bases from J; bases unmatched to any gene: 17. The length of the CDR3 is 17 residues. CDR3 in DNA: TGTGCCAGCAGTCCAAACCCACGCAGGGGGATAGGATACGAGCAGTACTTC. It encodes CASSPNPRRGIGYEQYF.

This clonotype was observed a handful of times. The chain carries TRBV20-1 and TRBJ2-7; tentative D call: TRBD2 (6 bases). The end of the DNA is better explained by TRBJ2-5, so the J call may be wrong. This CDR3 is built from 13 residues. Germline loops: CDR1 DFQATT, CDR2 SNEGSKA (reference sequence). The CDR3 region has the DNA TGCAGTGTCTTAGTCACGGGAGAGGAGACCCAGTACTTC. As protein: CSVLVTGEETQYF.

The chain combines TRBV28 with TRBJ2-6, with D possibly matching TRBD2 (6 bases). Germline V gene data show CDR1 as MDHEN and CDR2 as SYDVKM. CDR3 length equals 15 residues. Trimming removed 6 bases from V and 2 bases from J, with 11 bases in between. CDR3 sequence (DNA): TGTGCCAGCAGCGGGCGGGAAACTGGGGCCAACGTCCTGACTTTC. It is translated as CASSGRETGANVLTF.

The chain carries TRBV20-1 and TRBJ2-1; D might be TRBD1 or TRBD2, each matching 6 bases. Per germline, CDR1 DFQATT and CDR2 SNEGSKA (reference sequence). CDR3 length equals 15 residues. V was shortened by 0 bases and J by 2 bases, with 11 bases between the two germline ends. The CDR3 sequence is CSARDPGATYNEQFF. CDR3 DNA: TGCAGTGCTAGAGATCCGGGGGCGACCTACAATGAGCAGTTCTTC.

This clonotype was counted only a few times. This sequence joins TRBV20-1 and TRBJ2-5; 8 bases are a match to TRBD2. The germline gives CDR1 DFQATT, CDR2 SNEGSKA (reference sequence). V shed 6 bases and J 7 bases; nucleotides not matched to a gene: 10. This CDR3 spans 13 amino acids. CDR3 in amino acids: CSAIAGSRWTQYF. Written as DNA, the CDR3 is TGCAGTGCAATAGCGGGGTCAAGATGGACCCAGTACTTC.

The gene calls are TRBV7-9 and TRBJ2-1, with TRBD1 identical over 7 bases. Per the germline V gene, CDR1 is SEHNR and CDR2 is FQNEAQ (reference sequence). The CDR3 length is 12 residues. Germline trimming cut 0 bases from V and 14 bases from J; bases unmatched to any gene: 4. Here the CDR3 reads CASSLATGNEFF. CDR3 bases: TGTGCCAGCAGCTTAGCGACAGGGAACGAGTTCTTC.

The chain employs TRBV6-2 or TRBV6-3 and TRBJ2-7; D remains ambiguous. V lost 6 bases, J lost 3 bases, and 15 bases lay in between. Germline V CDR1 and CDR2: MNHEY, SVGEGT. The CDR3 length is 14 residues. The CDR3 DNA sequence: TGTGCCAGCAGCCAGACGGACGGTCGCTACGAGCAGTACTTC. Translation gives CASSQTDGRYEQYF.

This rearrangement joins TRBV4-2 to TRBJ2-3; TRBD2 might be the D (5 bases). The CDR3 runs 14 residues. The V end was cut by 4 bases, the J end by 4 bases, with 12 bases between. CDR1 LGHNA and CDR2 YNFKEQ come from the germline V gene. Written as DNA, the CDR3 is TGTGCCAGCAGCCCGGGATCCCCGGCAGATACGCAGTATTTT. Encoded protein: CASSPGSPADTQYF.

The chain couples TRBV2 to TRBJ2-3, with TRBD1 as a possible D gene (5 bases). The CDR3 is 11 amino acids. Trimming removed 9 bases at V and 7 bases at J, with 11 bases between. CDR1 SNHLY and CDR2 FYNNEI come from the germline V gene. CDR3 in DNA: TGTGCCAGTGGACAACCAAATACGCAGTATTTT. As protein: CASGQPNTQYF.